This T cell receptor beta chain was observed in a study of immune cell composition in non-small cell lung cancer. Normal lung sampling was at least 3 cm from the tumour, as distant as possible. The V and J ends lost 5 bases and 10 bases, in that order; junction bases with no gene match: 3. This CDR3 has 13 amino acids. Germline CDR1 MNHEY, CDR2 SVGAGI. Clones were sequenced by immunoSEQ multiplex PCR, and TCRdb holds only the in-frame ones, with some missing. The sample contains some 1,100 clones, around 71% of which appear only once. The sequenced material came from non-adjacent lung tissue. The chain combines TRBV6-5 with TRBJ1-6; 9 bases map to TRBD1. The origin of this receptor is a human donor with non-small cell lung cancer. The CDR3 DNA is TGTGCCAGCAGTGACAGGGGGGACTCACCCCTCCACTTT. Encoded protein: CASSDRGDSPLHF.